This T cell receptor (beta chain) was captured in a study of blood T cell repertoires in COVID-19. Study-wide context: Samples of COVID-19 (acute and convalescent) were obtained from the United States, Italy and Spain. From T cells, B-cell-depleted T cells, or PBMCs came the material, which was cDNA or gDNA.

As processed by the authors: Researchers report that nucleated cell counts were estimated from reference gene primer amplification. Sequencing used immunoSEQ multiplex PCR; TCRdb keeps in-frame clones, though not all of them. V and J calls and clone size come straight from that table; D and trimming were deduced from the DNA. The table has 150,000 to 200,000 clones, roughly nine tenths seen once. The sample holds a few counts of this clone. Trimming cost V 5 bases and J 6 bases, with 10 bases left between them. The CDR3 covers 13 residues. CDR1 and CDR2 from the germline V gene are SEHNR and FQNEAQ (reference sequence).

V usage is TRBV7-9 and J usage is TRBJ1-4, with D hard to call. The sequence was collected from a human donor in a cohort sampled during active COVID-19. Material for sequencing was peripheral blood. CDR3 in DNA: TGTGCCAGCAGCCCCCGTCAGTATGAAAAACTGTTTTTT. As protein: CASSPRQYEKLFF.